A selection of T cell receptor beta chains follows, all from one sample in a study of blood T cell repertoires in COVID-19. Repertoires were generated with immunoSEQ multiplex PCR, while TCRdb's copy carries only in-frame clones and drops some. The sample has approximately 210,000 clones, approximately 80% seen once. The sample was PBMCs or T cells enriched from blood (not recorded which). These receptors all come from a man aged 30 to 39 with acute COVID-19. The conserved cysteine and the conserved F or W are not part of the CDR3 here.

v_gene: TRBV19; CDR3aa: ASSSLRGGAGATYEQY
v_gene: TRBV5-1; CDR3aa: ASSRNTGGVRNTEAF
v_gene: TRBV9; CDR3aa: ASSVAPGGELF
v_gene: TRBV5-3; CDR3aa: ARNLPALDSSYNEQF
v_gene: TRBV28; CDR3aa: ASSSNGFAGRQGSSGNTIY
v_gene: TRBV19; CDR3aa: ASSLRTPNYGYT
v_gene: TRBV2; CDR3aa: ASRWTGEVYSNQPQH
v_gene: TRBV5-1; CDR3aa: ASSRQQMMNTEAF
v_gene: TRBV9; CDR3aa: ASSVSASGLHGELF
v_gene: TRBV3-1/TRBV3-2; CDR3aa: ASSKGLLNQPQH
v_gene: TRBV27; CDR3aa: ASSRGTATGTEAF
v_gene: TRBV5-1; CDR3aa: ASSSLLAGDMY
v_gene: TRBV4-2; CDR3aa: ASSQDPGMPSYEQY
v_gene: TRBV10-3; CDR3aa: AISESVANYGYT
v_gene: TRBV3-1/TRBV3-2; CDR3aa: ASSHPRDRDYNEQF
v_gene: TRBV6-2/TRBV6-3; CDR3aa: ASSYLGNTEAF
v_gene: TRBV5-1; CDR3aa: ASSFGSEGKQY
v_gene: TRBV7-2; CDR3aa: ASSLGGDGDEKLF
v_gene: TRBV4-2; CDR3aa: ASSQQGSPAF
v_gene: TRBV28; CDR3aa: AIQTSGGYNEQF
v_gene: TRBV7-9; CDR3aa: ASSNSNTEAF
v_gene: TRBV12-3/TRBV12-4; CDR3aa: ASSFGTNTEAF
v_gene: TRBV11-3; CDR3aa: ASSPSAGRLTGELF
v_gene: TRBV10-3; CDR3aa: AISALEHGDTQY
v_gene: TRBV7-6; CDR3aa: ASSSLAKGDEKLF
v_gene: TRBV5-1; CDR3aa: ASSSIGGLEESQY
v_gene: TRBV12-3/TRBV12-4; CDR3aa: LDSANTEAF
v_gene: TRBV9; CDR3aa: ASSVALLAGTYNEQF
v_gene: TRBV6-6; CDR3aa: ASSYSRNEKLF
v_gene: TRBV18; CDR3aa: ASSPPVGQGAGGELF
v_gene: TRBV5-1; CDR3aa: ASSLEGTSGYT
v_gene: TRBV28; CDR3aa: ASSYDRVNTEAF
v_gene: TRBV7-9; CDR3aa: ASSPGSYYEQY
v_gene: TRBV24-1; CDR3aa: ATSDLQIGINEQF
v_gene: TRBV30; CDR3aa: AWSGGTVNTEAF
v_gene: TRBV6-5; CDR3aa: ASSPDSWGEKLF
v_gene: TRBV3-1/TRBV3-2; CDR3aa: ASSQENRADYTDTQY
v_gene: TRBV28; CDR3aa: ASSRTVRGKNIQY
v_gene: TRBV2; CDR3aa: ASREGTGRGNTIY
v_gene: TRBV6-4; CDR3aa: ASSPGGKFTEAF
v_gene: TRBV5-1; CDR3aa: ASSPEGAYEQY
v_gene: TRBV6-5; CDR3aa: ASSYRMDRTGSGYT
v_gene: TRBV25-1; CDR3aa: ASRGVNNSPLH
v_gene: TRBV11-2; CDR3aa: ASSLAGGSGEKLF
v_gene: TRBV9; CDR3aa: ASSVQGFQETQY